Listed below are T cell receptor beta chains from one sample, sequenced in a study of T cell responses to AZD1222 COVID-19 vaccine. Using immunoSEQ multiplex PCR, the repertoire was profiled, and TCRdb retains in-frame clones only, with some absent. Of 140,000 to 150,000 clones detected, roughly 88% appear once; the ten largest clones hold roughly 5.4%. This sample comprised peripheral blood, obtained 28 days after the second dose of the MenACWY control vaccine. The receptors were sampled from an adult who received the MenACWY meningococcal vaccine as a control. Both conserved end residues are part of each CDR3. Each record gives: clone size, D gene, J gene, V gene, CDR3 protein, CDR3 DNA. The D gene is left open where the match is weak. Clone size is stated in some rows and not others, as once, few, many or a class when expanded.

>NA|TRBD1|TRBJ1-1|TRBV30
CAWRGRTGTGRTEAFF
TGTGCCTGGAGAGGGAGAACCGGGACAGGGCGTACTGAAGCTTTCTTT
>NA|NA|TRBJ1-1|TRBV4-3
CASSQDLMGKGEAFF
TGCGCCAGCAGCCAAGATCTGATGGGGAAGGGTGAAGCTTTCTTT
>NA|NA|TRBJ1-1|TRBV3-1/TRBV3-2
CASSQGLVARGTEAFF
TGTGCCAGCAGCCAAGGCCTGGTTGCGAGGGGGACTGAAGCTTTCTTT
>NA|TRBD1|TRBJ2-7|TRBV10-3
CAISITGAPSYEQYF
TGTGCCATCAGCATAACAGGGGCCCCCTCCTACGAGCAGTACTTC
>NA|NA|TRBJ1-1|TRBV28
CASSEGRSFF
TGTGCCAGCAGTGAAGGAAGATCTTTCTTT
>NA|TRBD1|TRBJ1-1|TRBV5-1
CASKGTGVSNTEAFF
TGCGCCAGCAAGGGGACAGGGGTTTCGAACACTGAAGCTTTCTTT
>NA|NA|TRBJ1-1|TRBV3-1/TRBV3-2
CASSQDRAGIAAFF
TGTGCCAGCAGCCAAGATCGGGCAGGGATTGCAGCTTTCTTT
>NA|NA|TRBJ2-2|TRBV29-1
CSVEDRRRDTGELFF
TGCAGCGTTGAAGATCGGAGGAGGGACACCGGGGAGCTGTTTTTT
>NA|TRBD1|TRBJ2-7|TRBV29-1
CSVDRTGNEQYF
TGCAGCGTTGACCGGACAGGGAACGAGCAGTACTTC
>NA|NA|TRBJ1-2|TRBV6-4
CASRGRMLNYGYTF
TGTGCCAGCAGGGGGAGGATGCTTAACTATGGCTACACCTTC
>NA|NA|TRBJ2-1|TRBV7-2
CASSSRFGYNEQFF
TGTGCCAGCAGCTCCAGGTTCGGCTACAATGAGCAGTTCTTC
>NA|NA|TRBJ1-2|TRBV27
CASSPTGSNYGYTF
TGTGCCAGCAGCCCCACAGGTTCGAACTATGGCTACACCTTC
>NA|TRBD1|TRBJ1-1|TRBV7-9
CASSLADRENTEAFF
TGTGCCAGCAGCTTAGCGGACAGGGAGAACACTGAAGCTTTCTTT
>NA|NA|TRBJ1-1|TRBV7-8
CASSQSSSEAFF
TGTGCCAGCAGCCAAAGCAGCTCTGAAGCTTTCTTT
>NA|TRBD1|TRBJ1-2|TRBV4-2
CASSPGQGTPYGYTF
TGTGCCAGCAGCCCAGGACAGGGAACGCCCTATGGCTACACCTTC
>NA|NA|TRBJ1-3|TRBV5-1
CASSTGRGASGNTIYF
TGCGCCAGCAGCACCGGACGGGGAGCCTCTGGAAACACCATATATTTT
>few|NA|TRBJ2-3|TRBV7-9
CASSSRGTDTQYF
TGTGCCAGCAGCTCCCGGGGCACAGATACGCAGTATTTT
>NA|NA|TRBJ2-1|TRBV19
CASSDRINEQFF
TGTGCCAGTAGTGACAGGATCAATGAGCAGTTCTTC
>few|TRBD2|TRBJ2-7|TRBV10-3
CAISEVLAGPHSYEQYF
TGTGCCATCAGTGAGGTACTAGCGGGGCCTCACTCCTACGAGCAGTACTTC